The present TCR beta chain was sequenced within a study of T cells after yellow fever vaccination (dated 2019 in TCRdb). With regard to the full study: The SMART-Seq v4 Ultra Low Input RNA kit was used to prepare libraries from fractions with low cell numbers. To follow T-cell clones before and after both primary and booster YFV17D yellow fever vaccination, bulk TCR alpha and beta repertoires underwent longitudinal sequencing. Two healthy male donors, one aged 18 to 29 and one aged 30 to 40 years, were included in the cohort. Bulk PBMC replicates and cell subsets were isolated from blood drawn at multiple timepoints before and after both primary and secondary immunization.

General study outcomes and caveats: Because the study included only two donors, the extent to which the findings can be generalized is limited. A small fraction of clonotypes showed up in both the CD4 and CD8 compartments, probably as a result of convergent recombination. Compared with the primary T-cell response, the secondary T-cell response was weaker but faster, peaking on day 5 rather than day 15. FACS-sorted repertoires could contain abundant contaminating clonotypes from the bulk population, so computational filtering was required. After the booster, most clones that had expanded after primary vaccination were detected again (almost 97% of CD4 and 88% of CD8), suggesting broad maintenance of memory.

Note on this clonotype: Its antigen has not been determined. Base qualities are not at hand, and no much larger clone is one base apart.

There are 13 amino acids in the CDR3, from cysteine to phenylalanine inclusive. The entry retains the CDR3 DNA only, 39 bases that are in frame from base 1. For CDR1 and CDR2, the germline V gene lists SGHDT and YYEEEE. Here V drops 2 bases and J drops 7 bases, and the junction holds 5 bases not matched to any gene. In the paper's terms, the treatment or condition label means: live attenuated yellow fever vaccine strain. At each blood-draw timepoint, two biological replicates of bulk PBMCs were collected. A standard Ficoll-Paque protocol was used to isolate PBMCs from peripheral blood. TriZol was used to extract RNA from bulk PBMCs, from CD4 and CD8 fractions, and from dextramer-positive and dextramer-negative fractions. Sequencing used an Illumina NovaSeq 6000. TCR cDNA was synthesized by 5'RACE template switching, through which a universal primer site and unique molecular identifiers were introduced. Priming for cDNA synthesis came from both the TCR alpha and TCR beta constant segments. Two PCR steps were used to amplify libraries, with sample barcodes and sequencing adapters being added in the second step. Sequencing of libraries was done on Illumina HiSeq 2500 (2x100 bp) or NovaSeq (2x150 bp). In the source study's methods: Demultiplexing of reads and collapsing into UMI consensus sequences were performed with MIGEC, and V(D)J alignment was carried out with MiXCR. Clonotypes responding to the vaccine were identified with edgeR on replicate PBMC samples, with the criteria of FDR below 0.01 and a log2 fold change above 5 up to day 15. Each bulk clonotype received a CD4 or CD8 identity based on whether the sequenced CD4 or CD8 repertoire contained that clonotype at higher abundance. TCRdb cleaned the public reads at Q25 with fastp, built clones with MiXCR and kept in-frame beta chains. Entries that share a CDR3 protein sequence are merged under the most common genes and DNA. The V and J calls here are based on TCRdb, not the publication. In all, the sample holds 250,000 to 350,000 distinct CDR3 sequences, and 3.5% to 4.5% of those were seen once. Of the sample, approximately 20% falls within the top ten clones.

This sequence was found in a man younger than 35 who received the YFV17D yellow fever vaccine. The chain joins TRBV5-6 to TRBJ1-2; 7 middle bases align to TRBD1. The material sequenced was PBMCs, taken 15 days after the yellow fever booster vaccination. The encoded CDR3 is CASSFDRVAGYTF. The nucleotides are TGTGCCAGCAGCTTTGACAGGGTTGCTGGCTACACCTTC.